A single sample gave rise to the 22 T cell receptor beta chains below, sequenced in a study of OX40 agonist ivuxolimab in advanced cancers. Repertoires were generated with immunoSEQ multiplex PCR, while TCRdb's copy carries only in-frame clones and drops some. This sample carries tens of thousands of clones, around nine tenths of them seen once, and the ten largest clones take 0.5% to 0.55%. Sequenced material: CD4+ or CD8+ T cells sorted from blood, taken in a trial of the OX40 agonist ivuxolimab. The receptors here all came from an adult with an advanced solid tumor such as melanoma, head and neck, liver or kidney cancer.

The genes are TRBV7-2 and TRBJ2-5; the D gene is possibly TRBD2 (6 bases). V shed 5 bases and J shed 2 bases, with 15 bases lying between them. The CDR3 has 15 residues. Per the germline V gene, CDR1 is SGHTA and CDR2 is FQGNSA. The CDR3 reads CASSVLLASQETQYF. CDR3 coding DNA: TGTGCCAGCAGCGTTCTCCTAGCGAGTCAAGAGACCCAGTACTTC. The entire variable domain, with the rest obtained from reference TRBV7-2 and TRBJ2-5, is as follows: GAGVSQSPSNKVTEKGKDVELRCDPISGHTALYWYRQSLGQGLEFLIYFQGNSAPDKSGLPSDRFSAERTGGSVSTLTIQRTQQEDSAVYLCASSVLLASQETQYFGPGTRLLVL.

CDR3 nucleotide sequence: TGTGCCAGCAGCAAAGACAGACAACCCAAGGGTGCTTATAGCAATCAGCCCCAGCATTTT. It yields the protein CASSKDRQPKGAYSNQPQHF. The J gene is TRBJ1-5, the V gene TRBV7-8; D possibly corresponds to TRBD1 (5 bases). With 5 bases removed from V and 0 bases from J, the gap between germline ends came to 26 bases. Germline V CDR1 and CDR2: SGHVS, FQNEAQ. This CDR3 region has 20 residues.

A single count supports this clone. The V call is TRBV11-1, the J call TRBJ1-2; a weak D match, TRBD1 (5 bases). The CDR3 runs 17 residues. The V and J ends lost 5 bases and 6 bases respectively, with 25 bases between them. From germline, CDR1 is SGHAT and CDR2 FQDESV (reference sequence). The CDR3 sequence: CASSPGASAQDVDGYTF. As DNA, the CDR3 is TGTGCCAGCAGCCCCGGGGCGTCAGCCCAGGATGTTGATGGCTACACCTTC.

This chain connects TRBV7-9 to TRBJ2-3; D is unresolved. This CDR3 is built from 16 residues. The V end was cut by 1 base, the J end by 0 bases, with 11 bases between. CDR1 SEHNR and CDR2 FQNEAQ come from the germline V gene (reference sequence). The CDR3 nucleotides are TGTGCCAGCAGCTTAGAGTTGCAACTTAGCACAGATACGCAGTATTTT. This translates into CASSLELQLSTDTQYF.

Here the CDR3 reads CASSRHRTDTQYF. The CDR3 coding sequence is TGTGCCAGCAGCCGACACCGCACAGATACGCAGTATTTT. J is TRBJ2-3 and V is TRBV7-3, with D unresolved. The CDR3 is made up of 13 amino acids. The germline V gene has CDR1 SGHTA and CDR2 FQGTGA. V was clipped by 5 bases and J by 1 base, with 7 bases between them.

The V and J genes are TRBV30 and TRBJ2-2, with a possible D match to TRBD2 (6 bases). Per germline, CDR1 GTSNPN and CDR2 SVGIG (reference sequence). V was trimmed by 0 bases and J by 2 bases, leaving 13 bases between them. The CDR3 runs to 16 residues. The CDR3 reads CAWSVRLEGNTGELFF. Written as DNA, the CDR3 is TGTGCCTGGAGTGTACGGCTGGAGGGCAACACCGGGGAGCTGTTTTTT. The full variable domain, with the rest looked up from reference TRBV30 and TRBJ2-2, is SQTIHQWPATLVQPVGSPLSLECTVEGTSNPNLYWYRQAAGRGLQLLFYSVGIGQISSEVPQNLSASRPQDRQFILSSKKLLLSDSGFYLCAWSVRLEGNTGELFFGEGSRLTVL.

The gene calls are TRBV18 and TRBJ1-5; D is undetermined. The CDR3 totals 15 residues. Trimming shortened V by 3 bases and J by 4 bases, and 13 bases separated the two germline ends. From germline, CDR1 is KGHSH and CDR2 LQKENI. As DNA, the CDR3 is TGTGCCAGCTCACCCCAGAGAGGCTTGAATCAGCCCCAGCATTTT. It is translated as CASSPQRGLNQPQHF.

The V and J genes are TRBV6-5 and TRBJ2-7; no firm D call. V was clipped by 1 base and J by 1 base, with 11 bases between them. The CDR3 is 15 residues long. In germline, CDR1 is MNHEY, CDR2 SVGAGI. The CDR3 nucleotides read TGTGCCAGCAGTTACTTATCTCAGAATTCCTACGAGCAGTACTTC. Its protein product is CASSYLSQNSYEQYF.

The chain is built from TRBV10-3 and TRBJ2-2; 15 bases are shared with TRBD2. Germline V gene sequence: CDR1 ENHRY, CDR2 SYGVKD. V was clipped by 11 bases and J by 6 bases; unmatched bases: 4. The CDR3 has 14 amino acids. In DNA form, the CDR3 reads TGTGCCCTTGGACTAGCGGGAGGGGCCGGGGAGCTGTTTTTT. This gives the protein CALGLAGGAGELFF.

V is TRBV5-4 and J is TRBJ2-7, with 7 positions matching TRBD1. Per the germline V gene, CDR1 is SGHNT and CDR2 is YYREEE (reference sequence). The CDR3 loop spans 15 amino acids. J was trimmed by 0 bases and V by 5 bases; bases with no gene match: 8. CDR3 sequence reads: CASRLLGQSSYEQYF. CDR3 nucleotide sequence: TGTGCCAGCAGATTATTGGGACAGAGCTCCTACGAGCAGTACTTC. The complete variable domain, with remaining parts taken from reference TRBV5-4 and TRBJ2-7, reads ETGVTQSPTHLIKTRGQQVTLRCSSQSGHNTVSWYQQALGQGPQFIFQYYREEENGRGNFPPRFSGLQFPNYSSELNVNALELDDSALYLCASRLLGQSSYEQYFGPGTRLTVT.

V gene TRBV7-2 combines with J gene TRBJ1-5; D is undetermined. Trimming left V 3 bases short and J 4 bases short, with 7 bases between. The length of the CDR3 is 13 residues. CDR1 is SGHTA, CDR2 FQGNSA, per germline. The CDR3 reads CASSFEGNQPQHF. The CDR3 nucleotides are TGTGCCAGCAGCTTCGAGGGTAATCAGCCCCAGCATTTT.

The rearrangement links TRBV11-2 to TRBJ1-2, with 8 bases identical to TRBD1. Germline lookup yields CDR1 SGHAT and CDR2 FQNNGV. The CDR3 length is 13 residues. V lost 5 bases, J lost 3 bases, and 2 bases stayed unmatched. The CDR3: CASSPDRDYGYTF. The DNA of the CDR3 is TGTGCCAGCAGCCCGGACAGGGACTATGGCTACACCTTC.

The V gene is TRBV5-1, the J gene TRBJ2-7; tentatively, D is TRBD2 (5 bases). This CDR3 spans 14 amino acids. CDR1 is SGHRS and CDR2 is YFSETQ in the germline V gene. V was trimmed by 4 bases and J by 6 bases, leaving 17 bases between them. As DNA, the CDR3 is TGCGCCAGCAGCCTGGACCCCAGGACTTCCGAGCAGTACTTC. This sequence encodes CASSLDPRTSEQYF. Based on the CDR3 plus reference TRBV5-1 and TRBJ2-7, the full variable domain is KAGVTQTPRYLIKTRGQQVTLSCSPISGHRSVSWYQQTPGQGLQFLFEYFSETQRNKGNFPGRFSGRQFSNSRSEMNVSTLELGDSALYLCASSLDPRTSEQYFGPGTRLTVT.

The chain carries TRBV30 and TRBJ2-3; a possible D gene is TRBD2 (6 bases). Germline assignment: CDR1 GTSNPN and CDR2 SVGIG (reference sequence). CDR3 length equals 15 residues. Trimming removed 6 bases from V and 5 bases from J, with 21 bases in between. CDR3 residues: CACSPPGLGGDTQYF. CDR3 nucleotide sequence: TGTGCCTGCTCCCCACCCGGGCTGGGGGGAGATACGCAGTATTTT.

This chain joins TRBV6-8 and TRBJ1-1, with D unclear. This CDR3 is built from 12 residues. V was cut by 1 base and J by 5 bases, with 5 bases left in between. Germline V gene lookup returns CDR1 MNHGY and CDR2 SAAAGT. The CDR3, as DNA: TGTGCCAGCAGTTACTACGGGACTGAAGCTTTCTTT. It encodes CASSYYGTEAFF.

The chain is built from TRBV10-3 and TRBJ2-2; TRBD2 aligns across 14 bases. The CDR3 length is 21 residues. CDR1 is ENHRY, CDR2 SYGVKD, per germline. Germline trimming cut 0 bases from V and 0 bases from J; bases unmatched to any gene: 9. Written as DNA, the CDR3 is TGTGCCATCAGTGAGTCGGGGACTAGCGGGAGTATGATAGCGAACACCGGGGAGCTGTTTTTT. Protein sequence: CAISESGTSGSMIANTGELFF.

The V and J genes are TRBV7-2 and TRBJ2-2, with D possibly being TRBD2 (6 bases). The CDR3 has 16 amino acids. Trimming cost V 1 base and J 4 bases, with 13 bases left between them. Per germline, CDR1 SGHTA and CDR2 FQGNSA. The CDR3 bases are TGTGCCAGCAGCTTAGGGGGAGGCGCGAGCACCGGGGAGCTGTTTTTT. Translation gives CASSLGGGASTGELFF.

The rearrangement uses TRBV5-6 and TRBJ1-1; 8 nucleotides agree with TRBD1. J gave up 6 bases and V 2 bases, and 6 bases lay outside the gene matches. The CDR3 spans 14 residues. CDR1 and CDR2 (germline): SGHDT, YYEEEE. The CDR3: CASSFPGGAPEAFF. The DNA for the CDR3 is TGTGCCAGCAGCTTTCCAGGGGGCGCGCCTGAAGCTTTCTTT.

V and J are TRBV29-1 and TRBJ2-1; the D gene is possibly TRBD2 (6 bases). Trimming removed 7 bases at V and 4 bases at J, with 11 bases between. The CDR3 runs to 12 residues. Germline V gene sequence: CDR1 SQVTM, CDR2 ANQGSEA. The CDR3 sequence: CSGVGGYNEQFF. DNA of the CDR3: TGCAGCGGGGTCGGGGGTTACAATGAGCAGTTCTTC.

This chain connects TRBV30 to TRBJ2-3; D possibly uses TRBD1 or TRBD2 (6 bases each). Germline CDR1 reads GTSNPN; CDR2 reads SVGIG (reference sequence). The CDR3 contains 17 residues. V was shortened by 8 bases and J by 6 bases, with 30 bases between the two germline ends. This CDR3 reads CAGAGGGSRPPWDTQYF. The CDR3 nucleotides read TGTGCCGGGGCAGGAGGGGGTAGCCGCCCCCCCTGGGATACGCAGTATTTT. The entire variable domain, with the rest obtained from reference TRBV30 and TRBJ2-3, is as follows: SQTIHQWPATLVQPVGSPLSLECTVEGTSNPNLYWYRQAAGRGLQLLFYSVGIGQISSEVPQNLSASRPQDRQFILSSKKLLLSDSGFYLCAGAGGGSRPPWDTQYFGPGTRLTVL.

The gene calls are TRBV14 and TRBJ2-5; 7 nucleotides agree with TRBD2. The CDR3 length is 15 residues. The V segment lost 5 bases and the J segment 2 bases; nucleotides outside the gene matches: 8. Germline V gives CDR1 SGHDN, CDR2 FVKESK. The CDR3 spells CASSVRRGGQETQYF. The CDR3 bases are TGTGCCAGCAGCGTTCGACGCGGGGGACAAGAGACCCAGTACTTC.

This chain joins TRBV5-4 and TRBJ1-1; no firm D call. Trimming took off 4 bases at V and 4 bases at J, with 11 bases between the two ends. CDR1 is SGHNT and CDR2 is YYREEE in the germline V gene (reference sequence). The CDR3 extends over 13 amino acids. CDR3 sequence (DNA): TGTGCCAGCAGCCAGGAGCCGGGCACTGAAGCTTTCTTT. Translated, it gives CASSQEPGTEAFF.